A single sample gave rise to the 10 T cell receptor beta chains below, sequenced in a study of cytomegalovirus exposure and HLA in healthy donors (dated by TCRdb to 2016 to 2017). The library was built by means of the immunoSEQ multiplex PCR assay. For the multiplex PCR, a mixture combining 60 forward primers for TCR Vbeta segments and 13 reverse primers for TCR Jbeta segments was used. TCRdb mirrors the immuneACCESS table, restricted to in-frame sequences. Some clones are absent from its copies; in checked studies, under half trace to an unresolved V gene, and the reason for the others is unknown. The sample profile shows 150,000 to 200,000 clones; 65% to 80% of them were found once. 2.5% to 3.5% of the sample belongs to the ten largest clones. Sequencing was done on a sample of PBMCs. The receptors were sampled from a woman aged 50 to 60 in good health and CMV-seropositive.

The V gene is TRBV4-1, the J gene TRBJ2-5; TRBD1 is a possible D gene (5 bases). The V gene lost 0 bases and the J gene lost 10 bases, with 15 bases spanning the gap. The CDR3 consists of 14 residues. CDR1 MGHRA and CDR2 YSYEKL come from the germline V gene. The chain's CDR3 is CASSQDIPQRGQYF. The CDR3 DNA is TGCGCCAGCAGCCAAGATATTCCCCAAAGGGGCCAGTACTTC.

There are a few counts of this clone. The chain is built from TRBV7-9 and TRBJ1-1; D unresolved. The CDR3 runs to 14 residues. Per germline, CDR1 SEHNR and CDR2 FQNEAQ (reference sequence). V gave up 4 bases and J gave up 4 bases, with 13 bases separating them. The CDR3 sequence is CASSSGPGLTEAFF. The CDR3 region has the DNA TGTGCCAGCAGCTCCGGCCCTGGGCTCACTGAAGCTTTCTTT.

V gene TRBV2 combines with J gene TRBJ2-3; perhaps TRBD2 as D (5 bases). The CDR3 runs 12 residues. Trimming pared 6 bases from V and 4 bases from J, leaving 8 bases between. From germline, CDR1 is SNHLY and CDR2 FYNNEI. Here the CDR3 DNA reads TGTGCCAGCAGACTAGTCTCAGATACGCAGTATTTT. Amino acids: CASRLVSDTQYF.

This clone was seen a handful of times. The V and J genes are TRBV9 and TRBJ2-5; 8 bases are shared with TRBD1. V was clipped by 3 bases and J by 5 bases; unmatched bases: 9. In germline, CDR1 is SGDLS, CDR2 YYNGEE. This CDR3 spans 15 amino acids. The CDR3 loop is CASSARTGPAETQYF. For the CDR3, the DNA is TGTGCCAGCAGCGCCCGGACAGGGCCCGCGGAGACCCAGTACTTC.

This rearrangement joins TRBV5-1 to TRBJ2-2; 8 bases match TRBD1. V was pared by 3 bases and J by 4 bases, with 2 bases of the junction left unmatched. Germline CDR1 reads SGHRS; CDR2 reads YFSETQ. The CDR3 totals 14 residues. CDR3: CASSWDRSTGELFF. For the CDR3, the DNA is TGCGCCAGCAGCTGGGACAGGAGCACCGGGGAGCTGTTTTTT.

J is TRBJ2-1 and V is TRBV5-8; weak D call: TRBD1 (6 bases). The CDR3 loop spans 17 amino acids. With 2 bases removed from V and 0 bases from J, the gap between germline ends came to 15 bases. Germline lookup yields CDR1 SGHTS and CDR2 YDEGEE. The CDR3, as DNA: TGTGCCAGCAGCTTTGGGATTCGACAGGTCTCCTACAATGAGCAGTTCTTC. Residues: CASSFGIRQVSYNEQFF.

The CDR3 sequence is CSVLSSGGIVEPQYF. The CDR3 bases are TGCAGCGTTCTGTCTAGCGGGGGGATCGTGGAGCCCCAGTACTTC. The chain recombines TRBV29-1 with TRBJ2-5; 11 bases fit TRBD2. Trimming at V came to 5 bases and at J to 9 bases, leaving 14 bases not matched to a gene. CDR3 size: 15 residues. Germline V CDR1 and CDR2: SQVTM, ANQGSEA.

The chain carries TRBV6-5 and TRBJ2-2, with no clear D. This CDR3 is built from 13 residues. V lost 7 bases and J 4 bases, leaving 10 bases between the germline ends. Germline CDR1 MNHEY, CDR2 SVGAGI. The CDR3 DNA reads as TGTGCCAGCAAAAAGCCGGGCACCGGGGAGCTGTTTTTT. Its protein product is CASKKPGTGELFF.

The J gene is TRBJ1-2, the V gene TRBV11-2, with D unresolved. This CDR3 has 13 residues. Trimming took 5 bases from V and 3 from J, leaving 10 bases between them. Germline assignment: CDR1 SGHAT and CDR2 FQNNGV. CDR3 DNA: TGTGCCAGCAGCCAAAATCAGTACTATGGCTACACCTTC. Its protein product is CASSQNQYYGYTF.

V gene TRBV5-4 combines with J gene TRBJ2-1, with D uncertain. The germline V gene has CDR1 SGHNT and CDR2 YYREEE (reference sequence). V lost 0 bases and J 3 bases, leaving 4 bases between the germline ends. CDR3 length equals 13 residues. DNA for the CDR3: TGTGCCAGCAGCTTGGGGCTCTACAATGAGCAGTTCTTC. Its protein is CASSLGLYNEQFF.